These T cell receptor beta chains were read from a single sample in a study of shared clonotypes between healthy human individuals. Produced via immunoSEQ multiplex PCR; TCRdb's table is partial and in-frame only. The sample contains some 1.4 million clones, roughly 95% of which appear only once. The source material was naive CD4+ T cells sorted from blood. These receptors originate from a man aged 30 to 39 in good health. Both conserved end residues are trimmed from each CDR3. The order of the fields is clone size, D gene, J gene, V gene, CDR3 protein. D genes are given only for firm matches. Some rows mark clone size as missing; the rest say once, few, many or name a class of expanded clone.

size: -
D: -
J: TRBJ2-4
V: TRBV5-1
CDR3: ASSPGPLLAKNIQY

size: -
D: -
J: TRBJ1-1
V: TRBV7-9
CDR3: ASSLEYGTEAF

size: -
D: TRBD1
J: TRBJ1-3
V: TRBV5-8
CDR3: ASSWTGRTGNTIY

size: -
D: -
J: TRBJ2-3
V: TRBV20-1
CDR3: SAGLPDTQY

size: -
D: -
J: TRBJ2-3
V: TRBV11-2
CDR3: ASSPSLGLGGTQY

size: -
D: TRBD1
J: TRBJ1-5
V: TRBV14
CDR3: ASSHLFGNFKTGLNQPQH

size: -
D: TRBD2
J: TRBJ2-5
V: TRBV10-3
CDR3: AISVSGRTGPETQY

size: -
D: -
J: TRBJ2-7
V: TRBV18
CDR3: ASSPPKEGRSYEQY

size: -
D: -
J: TRBJ2-1
V: TRBV7-2
CDR3: ASSSSRDLFSEQF

size: -
D: -
J: TRBJ2-3
V: TRBV29-1
CDR3: SFLGLDAGTQY

size: once
D: -
J: TRBJ2-1
V: TRBV11-3
CDR3: ASSLAGIGHNEQF

size: -
D: TRBD1
J: TRBJ2-2
V: TRBV18
CDR3: ASSLLNPTGDAGELF

size: once
D: TRBD1
J: TRBJ1-1
V: TRBV2
CDR3: ASSLDRGRAEAF

size: -
D: TRBD1
J: TRBJ2-2
V: TRBV4-1
CDR3: ASSQDLLTGGRIAEFTGELF

size: -
D: -
J: TRBJ2-6
V: TRBV19
CDR3: ASSKIISSGANVLT

size: many
D: -
J: TRBJ1-1
V: TRBV5-4
CDR3: ASSHRLGRRRMTEAF

size: -
D: -
J: TRBJ2-1
V: TRBV9
CDR3: ASSVVPTISYNEQF

size: -
D: -
J: TRBJ2-2
V: TRBV30
CDR3: AWSVRTNGELF

size: -
D: TRBD2
J: TRBJ2-1
V: TRBV19
CDR3: ASCGLAGPYNEQF

size: -
D: -
J: TRBJ1-2
V: TRBV18
CDR3: ASSPLSLQHSYGYT

size: -
D: TRBD1
J: TRBJ1-2
V: TRBV2
CDR3: ASSDDRAHYGYT

size: -
D: TRBD2
J: TRBJ2-3
V: TRBV29-1
CDR3: SVEETSGGPDTQY

size: -
D: TRBD1
J: TRBJ2-2
V: TRBV10-3
CDR3: AITGQGSTGELF

size: -
D: TRBD2
J: TRBJ2-3
V: TRBV14
CDR3: ASREGPAGLAGASSTDTQY

size: -
D: -
J: TRBJ1-3
V: TRBV19
CDR3: ASSAPPGEASGNTIY

size: -
D: -
J: TRBJ2-2
V: TRBV5-1
CDR3: ASSLPGINTGELF

size: -
D: TRBD2
J: TRBJ2-2
V: TRBV18
CDR3: ASSPLTSGSYTGELF

size: -
D: -
J: TRBJ1-1
V: TRBV7-9
CDR3: ASSSSKVFGTEAF

size: -
D: TRBD2
J: TRBJ2-7
V: TRBV11-2
CDR3: ASSLGLAILYEQY

size: -
D: -
J: TRBJ1-1
V: TRBV29-1
CDR3: SVGRDTLPSTEAF

size: -
D: -
J: TRBJ2-5
V: TRBV9
CDR3: ASSVASGEETQY

size: -
D: -
J: TRBJ2-7
V: TRBV9
CDR3: ASSVDGGGNRPGYEQY

size: few
D: TRBD1
J: TRBJ2-3
V: TRBV7-9
CDR3: ASSFGQGFTDTQY

size: -
D: TRBD2
J: TRBJ2-5
V: TRBV5-4
CDR3: ASSSPRTSGRETQY

size: -
D: TRBD2
J: TRBJ2-2
V: TRBV9
CDR3: ASSLRTSGIHTGELF

size: -
D: -
J: TRBJ1-1
V: TRBV15
CDR3: ATSRGSPYTEAF

size: -
D: -
J: TRBJ2-7
V: TRBV7-2
CDR3: ASSLALSSYEQY

size: -
D: TRBD2
J: TRBJ2-5
V: TRBV7-9
CDR3: ASSRTSGREETQY

size: -
D: TRBD2
J: TRBJ2-1
V: TRBV2
CDR3: ASSDLAGGYNEQF

size: -
D: TRBD2
J: TRBJ2-1
V: TRBV11-2
CDR3: ASSLMLAGAGEQF

size: -
D: TRBD1
J: TRBJ1-3
V: TRBV11-3
CDR3: ASSLTGKSSGNTIY

size: -
D: TRBD1
J: TRBJ2-7
V: TRBV28
CDR3: ASSPQQTGKVHEQY

size: -
D: -
J: TRBJ2-7
V: TRBV5-1
CDR3: ASSKDPDRIYEQY

size: once
D: TRBD2
J: TRBJ2-1
V: TRBV29-1
CDR3: SILLPGLADNEQF

size: once
D: TRBD1
J: TRBJ2-7
V: TRBV7-8
CDR3: ASSLRDSSYEQY

size: -
D: -
J: TRBJ2-2
V: TRBV9
CDR3: ASSASKRNTGELF

size: -
D: -
J: TRBJ2-7
V: TRBV15
CDR3: ATSRDFVGEQY

size: -
D: -
J: TRBJ2-1
V: TRBV5-1
CDR3: ASSSQGWGIEVNEQF

size: -
D: TRBD2
J: TRBJ2-1
V: TRBV19
CDR3: ASSFRDYGNEQF

size: -
D: -
J: TRBJ2-7
V: TRBV7-9
CDR3: ASSLASGTDSYEQY

size: -
D: -
J: TRBJ2-1
V: TRBV28
CDR3: ASSFRLTNEQF

size: -
D: -
J: TRBJ1-5
V: TRBV19
CDR3: ASSNRDFGAHSNQPQH

size: -
D: TRBD2
J: TRBJ2-1
V: TRBV9
CDR3: ASSGRLAGGYYNEQF

size: -
D: TRBD2
J: TRBJ2-5
V: TRBV5-4
CDR3: ASSLALGSGTAETQY

size: -
D: -
J: TRBJ2-1
V: TRBV28
CDR3: ASSLTSPGEQF